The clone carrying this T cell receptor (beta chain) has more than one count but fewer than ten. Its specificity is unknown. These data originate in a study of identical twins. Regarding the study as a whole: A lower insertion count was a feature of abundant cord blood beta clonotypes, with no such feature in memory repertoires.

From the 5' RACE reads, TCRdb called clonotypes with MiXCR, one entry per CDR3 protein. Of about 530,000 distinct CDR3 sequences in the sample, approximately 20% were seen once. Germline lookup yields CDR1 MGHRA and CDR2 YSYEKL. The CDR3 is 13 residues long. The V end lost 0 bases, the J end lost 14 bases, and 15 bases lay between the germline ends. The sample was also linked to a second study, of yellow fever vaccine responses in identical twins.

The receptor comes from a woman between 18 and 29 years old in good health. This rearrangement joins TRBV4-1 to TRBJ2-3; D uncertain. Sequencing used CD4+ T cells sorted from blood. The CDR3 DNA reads TGCGCCAGCAGCCAAGATCGAGGCCTACGACGGTATTTT. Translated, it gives CASSQDRGLRRYF.